A single sample gave rise to the 5 T cell receptor beta chains below, sequenced in a study of cytomegalovirus exposure and HLA in healthy donors. PCR involved 60 Vbeta and 13 Jbeta primers. Only in-frame clones appear in the TCRdb table, and some are missing; sequencing was by immunoSEQ multiplex PCR. The data contain some 190,000 clones, 86% of them singletons. The sequenced material came from PBMCs. Receptors were obtained from a woman in her twenties or thirties in good health and CMV-seronegative.

In its sample, this clone was seen once. The chain employs TRBV27 and TRBJ2-7; 8 nucleotides line up with TRBD2. Germline-derived CDR1 and CDR2 are MNHEY and SMNVEV (reference sequence). CDR3 size: 13 residues. The junction had 8 bases not matched to a gene; V was cut back by 6 bases and J by 7 bases. CDR3 protein: CASRGSGKVEQYF. The CDR3 nucleotides read TGTGCCAGCAGGGGTAGCGGGAAGGTTGAGCAGTACTTC.

This chain links TRBV6-1 with TRBJ2-2; TRBD2 is a possible D gene (6 bases). The V gene's germline CDR1 is MNHNS and CDR2 SASEGT. This CDR3 comprises 14 residues. The V end lost 7 bases, the J end lost 4 bases, and 13 bases lay between the germline ends. CDR3: CASTSRAGTGELFF. CDR3 nucleotides: TGTGCCAGCACCTCCAGAGCGGGCACCGGGGAGCTGTTTTTT.

The chain carries TRBV2 and TRBJ1-5; no clear D. The germline V gene has CDR1 SNHLY and CDR2 FYNNEI. The ends were cut back, 1 base at V and 3 bases at J, with 7 bases in the middle. The CDR3 is made up of 14 amino acids. CDR3 amino acids: CASSEGQFNQPQHF. The CDR3 bases are TGTGCCAGCAGTGAAGGGCAGTTCAATCAGCCCCAGCATTTT.

This clone appeared a few times. The rearrangement joins TRBV2 to TRBJ2-5; TRBD1 matches 9 bases. The germline V gene has CDR1 SNHLY and CDR2 FYNNEI. The CDR3 sequence is 15 residues long. With 3 bases clipped from V and 2 bases from J, the junction kept 4 bases outside the gene matches. The CDR3 is CASSDHGTGQETQYF. CDR3 sequence (DNA): TGTGCCAGCAGTGATCATGGGACAGGGCAAGAGACCCAGTACTTC.

This rearrangement joins TRBV5-5 to TRBJ2-7, with D possibly matching TRBD1 (6 bases). The CDR3 runs 15 residues. Deletions cut 4 bases from V and 3 bases from J, with 17 bases between. Germline V gene lookup returns CDR1 SGHKS and CDR2 YYEKEE (reference sequence). CDR3 sequence (DNA): TGTGCCAGCAGCCGGACAGTAACAGGATTCTACGAGCAGTACTTC. Translating gives CASSRTVTGFYEQYF.